Listed below are T cell receptor beta chains from one sample, sequenced in a study of blood T cell repertoires in COVID-19. TCRdb keeps only in-frame clones here, not all; method: immunoSEQ multiplex PCR. The sample holds 360,000 or so clones, roughly 87% seen once. Sequencing was done on a sample of peripheral blood. All receptors derive from a woman between 55 and 75 years old with COVID-19, enrolled during active disease. CDR3s include the opening cysteine and the closing phenylalanine or tryptophan. D genes are given only for firm matches. Clone size, where shown, is once, few, many, or a class for clones that have expanded.

V: TRBV10-3; J: TRBJ2-1; size: NA; D: TRBD1; CDR3: CAISEPGQGARNEQFF; DNA: TGTGCCATCAGTGAACCGGGACAGGGGGCACGGAATGAGCAGTTCTTC
V: TRBV4-1; J: TRBJ1-2; size: NA; D: TRBD1; CDR3: CASSQGLWDSPHGYTF; DNA: TGCGCCAGCAGCCAAGGACTTTGGGACAGTCCTCATGGCTACACCTTC
V: TRBV5-1; J: TRBJ1-2; size: NA; D: NA; CDR3: CASSAAGGAANYGYTF; DNA: TGCGCCAGCAGCGCCGCTGGGGGCGCAGCTAACTATGGCTACACCTTC
V: TRBV9; J: TRBJ1-5; size: NA; D: TRBD1; CDR3: CASSAKGTANQPQHF; DNA: TGTGCCAGCAGCGCCAAGGGGACAGCCAATCAGCCCCAGCATTTT
V: TRBV24-1; J: TRBJ1-1; size: NA; D: NA; CDR3: CATSAPGGGGTEAFF; DNA: TGTGCCACCAGTGCCCCGGGGGGTGGCGGAACTGAAGCTTTCTTT
V: TRBV6-5; J: TRBJ2-7; size: NA; D: NA; CDR3: CASKIRSSYEQYF; DNA: TGTGCCAGCAAAATTAGGAGCTCCTACGAGCAGTACTTC
V: TRBV6-6; J: TRBJ2-7; size: NA; D: TRBD2; CDR3: CASTGGVTYEQYF; DNA: TGTGCCAGCACGGGGGGGGTAACCTACGAGCAGTACTTC
V: TRBV6-6; J: TRBJ1-2; size: NA; D: NA; CDR3: CASSYSRGRTDYGYTF; DNA: TGTGCCAGCAGTTACTCGAGAGGTAGGACAGACTATGGCTACACCTTC
V: TRBV6-5; J: TRBJ2-7; size: NA; D: TRBD1; CDR3: CASSYTGTAYEQYF; DNA: TGTGCCAGCAGCTACACCGGGACAGCCTACGAGCAGTACTTC
V: TRBV10-2; J: TRBJ1-5; size: few; D: NA; CDR3: CASSESGTNNQPQHF; DNA: TGCGCCAGCAGTGAATCCGGGACAAACAATCAGCCCCAGCATTTT
V: TRBV13; J: TRBJ1-2; size: NA; D: NA; CDR3: CASSQRFQGWYGYTF; DNA: TGTGCCAGCAGCCAACGTTTTCAGGGGTGGTATGGCTACACCTTC
V: TRBV6-5; J: TRBJ1-2; size: NA; D: TRBD1; CDR3: CASSYGTGLGYTF; DNA: TGTGCCAGCAGTTACGGGACAGGACTTGGCTACACCTTC
V: TRBV7-2; J: TRBJ1-1; size: NA; D: TRBD1; CDR3: CASRLQGGGTEAFF; DNA: TGTGCCAGCAGACTACAGGGGGGTGGCACTGAAGCTTTCTTT
V: TRBV7-3; J: TRBJ2-7; size: NA; D: NA; CDR3: CASSFSPKGEQYF; DNA: TGTGCCAGCAGCTTTTCACCCAAGGGGGAGCAGTACTTC
V: TRBV19; J: TRBJ2-7; size: NA; D: TRBD1; CDR3: CASSDDRGASYEQYF; DNA: TGTGCCAGTAGTGATGACAGGGGAGCCTCCTACGAGCAGTACTTC
V: TRBV5-4; J: TRBJ2-1; size: NA; D: NA; CDR3: CASSLASRQGGTGDEQFF; DNA: TGTGCCAGCAGCTTGGCCTCGAGGCAGGGGGGTACTGGGGATGAGCAGTTCTTC
V: TRBV3-1/TRBV3-2; J: TRBJ1-3; size: NA; D: NA; CDR3: CASSPLVIAGRNTIYF; DNA: TGTGCCAGCAGCCCCCTGGTTATAGCAGGGCGAAACACCATATATTTT
V: TRBV7-2; J: TRBJ1-2; size: NA; D: NA; CDR3: CASSLNLLRADYGYTF; DNA: TGTGCCAGCAGCTTGAATCTTCTGAGGGCAGACTATGGCTACACCTTC
V: TRBV5-1; J: TRBJ2-5; size: NA; D: TRBD2; CDR3: CASSLFAVGGGETQYF; DNA: TGCGCCAGCAGCTTGTTCGCGGTCGGGGGAGGGGAGACCCAGTACTTC
V: TRBV5-1; J: TRBJ1-4; size: NA; D: NA; CDR3: CASSLALQGGEKLFF; DNA: TGCGCCAGCAGCTTGGCCTTACAGGGAGGGGAAAAACTGTTTTTT
V: TRBV28; J: TRBJ1-4; size: once; D: TRBD1; CDR3: CASSSRQGHEKLFF; DNA: TGTGCCAGCAGTTCTAGACAGGGACATGAAAAACTGTTTTTT
V: TRBV5-1; J: TRBJ2-5; size: NA; D: TRBD1; CDR3: CASSLPATGGMGTQYF; DNA: TGCGCCAGCAGCTTGCCCGCGACAGGGGGAATGGGGACCCAGTACTTC
V: TRBV9; J: TRBJ2-1; size: NA; D: TRBD2; CDR3: CASSVGSSGGASYNEQFF; DNA: TGTGCCAGCAGCGTAGGGTCTAGCGGGGGGGCCTCCTACAATGAGCAGTTCTTC
V: TRBV12-3/TRBV12-4; J: TRBJ1-2; size: NA; D: NA; CDR3: CASSLGGVFGYTF; DNA: TGTGCCAGCAGCTTGGGAGGGGTCTTTGGCTACACCTTC
V: TRBV19; J: TRBJ2-1; size: NA; D: TRBD1; CDR3: CASRGQGIHNEQFF; DNA: TGTGCCAGTAGAGGACAGGGGATTCACAATGAGCAGTTCTTC
V: TRBV11-3; J: TRBJ2-1; size: NA; D: TRBD1; CDR3: CASSPGQAANEQFF; DNA: TGTGCCAGCAGTCCCGGACAGGCAGCAAATGAGCAGTTCTTC
V: TRBV7-3; J: TRBJ2-2; size: NA; D: NA; CDR3: CASSLGGGANTGELFF; DNA: TGTGCCAGCAGCTTAGGGGGCGGCGCGAACACCGGGGAGCTGTTTTTT
V: TRBV28; J: TRBJ1-1; size: NA; D: TRBD1; CDR3: CAMGGTGRGEAFF; DNA: TGTGCCATGGGCGGGACAGGGAGGGGTGAAGCTTTCTTT
V: TRBV18; J: TRBJ1-3; size: few; D: NA; CDR3: CASSPYRAESIYF; DNA: TGTGCCAGCTCACCTTACAGGGCGGAATCCATATATTTT
V: TRBV9; J: TRBJ2-1; size: NA; D: NA; CDR3: CASSTHGNEQFF; DNA: TGTGCCAGCAGCACTCACGGCAATGAGCAGTTCTTC
V: TRBV7-3; J: TRBJ1-6; size: once; D: NA; CDR3: CASSSGSQNSPLHF; DNA: TGTGCCAGCAGCTCCGGGTCTCAGAACTCACCCCTCCACTTT
V: TRBV7-9; J: TRBJ2-5; size: NA; D: NA; CDR3: CASSFGAGYETQYF; DNA: TGTGCCAGCAGCTTTGGTGCGGGGTATGAGACCCAGTACTTC
V: TRBV28; J: TRBJ1-2; size: NA; D: NA; CDR3: CASSSQNGYTF; DNA: TGTGCCAGCAGTTCCCAGAATGGCTACACCTTC
V: TRBV6-5; J: TRBJ1-4; size: once; D: NA; CDR3: CASSPDSRNEKLFF; DNA: TGTGCCAGCAGTCCGGACAGTCGTAATGAAAAACTGTTTTTT
V: TRBV6-6; J: TRBJ2-7; size: few; D: NA; CDR3: CASRQGEAYEQYF; DNA: TGTGCCAGCAGGCAGGGCGAGGCCTACGAGCAGTACTTC
V: TRBV30; J: TRBJ2-3; size: NA; D: NA; CDR3: CAYRQSSTDTQYF; DNA: TGTGCCTATCGACAGAGCAGCACAGATACGCAGTATTTT
V: TRBV2; J: TRBJ1-2; size: NA; D: NA; CDR3: CASSPTESYGYTF; DNA: TGTGCCAGCAGTCCCACAGAGAGCTATGGCTACACCTTC
V: TRBV5-8; J: TRBJ2-3; size: NA; D: TRBD2; CDR3: CASSLGATSGGTDTQYF; DNA: TGTGCCAGCAGCTTGGGGGCTACTAGCGGGGGCACAGATACGCAGTATTTT